This T cell receptor beta chain was retrieved from a study of cytomegalovirus exposure and HLA in healthy donors. Study details: An early data release held tens of millions of unique TCRs from HLA-typed donors.

Amplification used 60 Vbeta primers and 13 Jbeta primers. TCRdb's table, derived via immunoSEQ multiplex PCR, lists solely in-frame clones and lacks some. This table has 200,000 or so clones, roughly 87% appearing once. Sequenced material: PBMCs. The source is a girl under three years old in good health and CMV-seronegative.

The CDR3 loop is CASSLAGTGGLDTQYF. The DNA of the CDR3 is TGTGCCAGCAGCTTGGCCGGGACAGGGGGCTTAGATACGCAGTATTTT. The V gene is TRBV7-9, the J gene TRBJ2-3, with TRBD1 matching over 12 bases. Per the germline V gene, CDR1 is SEHNR and CDR2 is FQNEAQ (reference sequence). This CDR3 region has 16 residues. V dropped 3 bases and J dropped 5; count of bases not matched to a gene: 6.